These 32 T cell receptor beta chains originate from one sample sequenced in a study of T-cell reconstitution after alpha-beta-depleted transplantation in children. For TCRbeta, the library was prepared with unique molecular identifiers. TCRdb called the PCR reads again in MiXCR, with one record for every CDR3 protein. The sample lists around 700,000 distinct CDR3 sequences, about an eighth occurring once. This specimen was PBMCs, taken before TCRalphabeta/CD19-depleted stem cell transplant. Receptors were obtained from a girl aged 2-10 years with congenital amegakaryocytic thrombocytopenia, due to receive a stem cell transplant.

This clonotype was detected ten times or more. For the CDR3, the DNA is TGTGCCAGCAGGGATTTACGCGAGCAGTACTTC. Translated, it gives CASRDLREQYF. J is TRBJ2-7 and V is TRBV12-3 or TRBV12-4, with unresolved D. CDR3 size: 11 residues. The V and J ends lost 6 bases and 6 bases respectively, with 9 bases between them.

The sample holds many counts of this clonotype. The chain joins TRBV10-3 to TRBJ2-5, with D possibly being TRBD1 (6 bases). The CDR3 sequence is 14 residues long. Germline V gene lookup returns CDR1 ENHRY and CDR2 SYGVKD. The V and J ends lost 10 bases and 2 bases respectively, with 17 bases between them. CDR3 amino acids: CASKPGQPQETQYF. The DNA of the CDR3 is TGTGCCAGTAAGCCGGGACAACCACAAGAGACCCAGTACTTC.

DNA of the CDR3: TGTGCCACCAGCAGAGATCTACTAGCGGGAGGAGAGACCCAGTACTTC. It translates to CATSRDLLAGGETQYF. The chain recombines TRBV15 with TRBJ2-5; TRBD2 matches at 12 bases. Germline lookup yields CDR1 LNHNV and CDR2 YYDKDF (reference sequence). J lost 4 bases, V lost 0 bases, and 3 bases had no gene match. The CDR3 extends over 16 amino acids.

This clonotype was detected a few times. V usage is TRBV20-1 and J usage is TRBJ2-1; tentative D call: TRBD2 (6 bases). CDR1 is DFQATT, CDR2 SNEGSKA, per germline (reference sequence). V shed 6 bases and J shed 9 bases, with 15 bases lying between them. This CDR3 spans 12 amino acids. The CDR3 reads CSAPSLGGEQFF. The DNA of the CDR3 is TGCAGTGCGCCGAGTCTCGGGGGTGAGCAGTTCTTC.

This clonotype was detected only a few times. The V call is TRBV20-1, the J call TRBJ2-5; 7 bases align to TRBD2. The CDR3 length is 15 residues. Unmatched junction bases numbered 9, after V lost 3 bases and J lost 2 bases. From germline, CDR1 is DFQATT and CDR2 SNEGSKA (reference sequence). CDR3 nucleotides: TGCAGTGCTAGCTTGGCTAGCGGCAGTCAAGAGACCCAGTACTTC. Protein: CSASLASGSQETQYF.

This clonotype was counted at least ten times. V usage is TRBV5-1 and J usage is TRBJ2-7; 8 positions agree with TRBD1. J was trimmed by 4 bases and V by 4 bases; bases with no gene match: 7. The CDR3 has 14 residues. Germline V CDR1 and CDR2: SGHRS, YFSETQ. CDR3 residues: CASSIGQGNYEQYF. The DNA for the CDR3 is TGCGCCAGCAGCATCGGACAGGGTAATTACGAGCAGTACTTC. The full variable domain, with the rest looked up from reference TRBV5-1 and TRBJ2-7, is KAGVTQTPRYLIKTRGQQVTLSCSPISGHRSVSWYQQTPGQGLQFLFEYFSETQRNKGNFPGRFSGRQFSNSRSEMNVSTLELGDSALYLCASSIGQGNYEQYFGPGTRLTVT.

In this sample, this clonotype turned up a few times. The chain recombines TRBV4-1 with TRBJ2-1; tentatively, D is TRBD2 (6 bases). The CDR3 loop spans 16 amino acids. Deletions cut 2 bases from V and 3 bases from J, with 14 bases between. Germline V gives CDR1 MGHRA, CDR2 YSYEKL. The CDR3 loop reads CASSQFGGEHYNEQFF. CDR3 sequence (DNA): TGCGCCAGCAGCCAATTTGGCGGGGAACACTACAATGAGCAGTTCTTC.

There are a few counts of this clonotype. The chain's CDR3 is CASPPRSGSGISYEQYF. The CDR3 bases are TGTGCCAGTCCGCCCCGGTCGGGTAGCGGGATCTCCTACGAGCAGTACTTC. This chain joins TRBV28 and TRBJ2-7; TRBD2 aligns across 8 bases. Germline values: CDR1 MDHEN, CDR2 SYDVKM. The CDR3 totals 17 residues. V lost 9 bases, J lost 0 bases, and 16 bases stayed unmatched.

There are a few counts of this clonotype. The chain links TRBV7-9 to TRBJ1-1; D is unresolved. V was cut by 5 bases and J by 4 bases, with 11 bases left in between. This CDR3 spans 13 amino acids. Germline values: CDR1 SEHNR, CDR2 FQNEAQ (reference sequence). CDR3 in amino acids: CASSTPRSTEAFF. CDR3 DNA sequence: TGTGCCAGCAGCACTCCAAGGAGCACTGAAGCTTTCTTT.

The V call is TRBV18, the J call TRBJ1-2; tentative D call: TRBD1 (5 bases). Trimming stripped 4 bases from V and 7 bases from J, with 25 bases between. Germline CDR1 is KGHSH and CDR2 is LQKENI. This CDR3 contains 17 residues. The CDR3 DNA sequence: TGTGCCAGCTCACGGGGCATCCAAACCTATCCGTCTTCTGGCTACACCTTC. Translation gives CASSRGIQTYPSSGYTF.

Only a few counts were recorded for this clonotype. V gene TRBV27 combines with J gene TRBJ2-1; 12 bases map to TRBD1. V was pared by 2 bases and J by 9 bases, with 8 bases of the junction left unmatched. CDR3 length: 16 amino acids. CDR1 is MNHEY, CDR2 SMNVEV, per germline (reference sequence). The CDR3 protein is CASSLRSGQGAGEQFF. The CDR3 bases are TGTGCCAGCAGTTTAAGGTCGGGACAGGGGGCAGGTGAGCAGTTCTTC.

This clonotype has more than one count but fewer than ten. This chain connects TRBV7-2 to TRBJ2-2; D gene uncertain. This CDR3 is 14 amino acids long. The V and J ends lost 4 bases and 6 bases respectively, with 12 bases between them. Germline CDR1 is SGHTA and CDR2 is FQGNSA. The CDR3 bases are TGTGCCAGCAGCTCCCGAGGTGGATCCGGGGAGCTGTTTTTT. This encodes CASSSRGGSGELFF.

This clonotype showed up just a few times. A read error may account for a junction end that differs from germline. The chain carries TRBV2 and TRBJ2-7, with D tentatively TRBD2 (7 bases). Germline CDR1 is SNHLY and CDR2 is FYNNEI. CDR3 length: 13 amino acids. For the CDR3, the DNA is TGTGCCAGCAGTGTAGGGGGGGAAGGAAGTGCTCTCTTC. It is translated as CASSVGGEGSALF.

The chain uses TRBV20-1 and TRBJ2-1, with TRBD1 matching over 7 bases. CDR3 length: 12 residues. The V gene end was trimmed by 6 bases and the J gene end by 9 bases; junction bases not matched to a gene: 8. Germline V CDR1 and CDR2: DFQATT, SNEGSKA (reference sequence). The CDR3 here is CSATQRGLEQFF. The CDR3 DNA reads TGCAGTGCCACGCAGAGGGGGCTTGAGCAGTTCTTC.

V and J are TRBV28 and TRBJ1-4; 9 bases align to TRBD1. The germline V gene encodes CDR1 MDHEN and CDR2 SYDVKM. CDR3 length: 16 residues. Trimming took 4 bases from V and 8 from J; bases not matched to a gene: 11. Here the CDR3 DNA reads TGTGCCAGCAGTTCCCCGGGACAGGGTGTTGACGAAAAACTGTTTTTT. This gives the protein CASSSPGQGVDEKLFF.

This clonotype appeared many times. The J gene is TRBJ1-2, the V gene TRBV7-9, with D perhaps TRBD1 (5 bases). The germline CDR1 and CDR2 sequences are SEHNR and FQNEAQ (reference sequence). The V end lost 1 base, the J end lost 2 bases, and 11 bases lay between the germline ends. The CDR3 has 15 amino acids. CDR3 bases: TGTGCCAGCAGCTTAGATGGGCAGGGCAACTATGGCTACACCTTC. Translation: CASSLDGQGNYGYTF.

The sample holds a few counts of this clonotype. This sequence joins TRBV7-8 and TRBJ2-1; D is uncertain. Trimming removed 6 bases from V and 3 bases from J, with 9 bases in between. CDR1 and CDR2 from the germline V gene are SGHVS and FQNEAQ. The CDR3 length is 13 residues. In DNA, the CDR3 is TGTGCCAGCAGTCAATCCGACTACAATGAGCAGTTCTTC. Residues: CASSQSDYNEQFF.

The CDR3 loop reads CASNPPPTERGNTDTQYF. The CDR3, as DNA: TGTGCCAGCAATCCTCCCCCCACTGAGCGGGGTAATACAGATACGCAGTATTTT. This chain links TRBV11-1 with TRBJ2-3; TRBD2 matches at 7 bases. Germline CDR1 reads SGHAT; CDR2 reads FQDESV (reference sequence). The length of the CDR3 is 18 residues. The V and J ends lost 7 bases and 3 bases, in that order; junction bases with no gene match: 19.

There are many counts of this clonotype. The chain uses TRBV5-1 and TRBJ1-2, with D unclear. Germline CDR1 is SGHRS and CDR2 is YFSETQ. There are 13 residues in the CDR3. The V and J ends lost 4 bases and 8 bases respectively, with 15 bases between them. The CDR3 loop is CASSPFNLAGYTF. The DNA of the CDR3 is TGCGCCAGCAGCCCATTTAATTTGGCCGGCTACACCTTC.

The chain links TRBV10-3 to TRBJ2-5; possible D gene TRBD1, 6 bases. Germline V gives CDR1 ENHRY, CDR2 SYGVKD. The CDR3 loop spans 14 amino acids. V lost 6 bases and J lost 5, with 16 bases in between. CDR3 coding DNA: TGTGCCATCAGCGCCCAGGGGCAAAGGGAGACCCAGTACTTC. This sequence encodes CAISAQGQRETQYF.

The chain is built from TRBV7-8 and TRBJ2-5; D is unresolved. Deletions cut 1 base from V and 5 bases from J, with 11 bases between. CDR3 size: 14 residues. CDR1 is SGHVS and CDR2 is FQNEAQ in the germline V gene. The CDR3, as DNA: TGTGCCAGCAGCTTAGTCTTCCAGTGGGAGACCCAGTACTTC. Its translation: CASSLVFQWETQYF. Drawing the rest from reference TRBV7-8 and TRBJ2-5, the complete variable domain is GAGVSQSPRYKVAKRGQDVALRCDPISGHVSLFWYQQALGQGPEFLTYFQNEAQLDKSGLPSDRFFAERPEGSVSTLKIQRTQQEDSAVYLCASSLVFQWETQYFGPGTRLLVL.

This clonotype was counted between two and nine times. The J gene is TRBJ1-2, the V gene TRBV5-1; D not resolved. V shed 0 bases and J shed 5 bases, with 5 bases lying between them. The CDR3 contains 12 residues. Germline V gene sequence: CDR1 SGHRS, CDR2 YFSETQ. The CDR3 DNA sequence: TGCGCCAGCAGCTTGGACGAATATGGCTACACCTTC. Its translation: CASSLDEYGYTF.

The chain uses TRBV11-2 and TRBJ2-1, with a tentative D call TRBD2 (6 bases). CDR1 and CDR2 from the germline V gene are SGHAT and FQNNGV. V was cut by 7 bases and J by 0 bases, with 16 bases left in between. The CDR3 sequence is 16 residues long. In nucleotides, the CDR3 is TGTGCCAGCACCTCGACGGGAGCCAGCTCCTACAATGAGCAGTTCTTC. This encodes CASTSTGASSYNEQFF.

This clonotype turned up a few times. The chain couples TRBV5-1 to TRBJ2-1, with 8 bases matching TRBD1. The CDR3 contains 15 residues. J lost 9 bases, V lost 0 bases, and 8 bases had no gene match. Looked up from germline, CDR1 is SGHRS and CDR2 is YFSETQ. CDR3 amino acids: CASSLGRTGTFEQFF. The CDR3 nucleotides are TGCGCCAGCAGCTTGGGTAGGACAGGGACATTTGAGCAGTTCTTC.

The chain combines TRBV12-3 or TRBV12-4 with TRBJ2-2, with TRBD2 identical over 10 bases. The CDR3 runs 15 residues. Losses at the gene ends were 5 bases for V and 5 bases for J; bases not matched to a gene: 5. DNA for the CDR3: TGTGCCAGCAGTAACCTAGCGGGAGTGACCGGGGAGCTGTTTTTT. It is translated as CASSNLAGVTGELFF.

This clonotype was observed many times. The CDR3 here is CASSSHDLDLLYF. DNA of the CDR3: TGTGCCAGCAGCTCCCATGATCTGGACCTTTTGTACTTC. This sequence joins TRBV5-5 and TRBJ2-5, with D unresolved. CDR3 length: 13 residues. V was shortened by 3 bases and J by 13 bases, with 19 bases between the two germline ends. Germline CDR1 and CDR2: SGHKS and YYEKEE (reference sequence).

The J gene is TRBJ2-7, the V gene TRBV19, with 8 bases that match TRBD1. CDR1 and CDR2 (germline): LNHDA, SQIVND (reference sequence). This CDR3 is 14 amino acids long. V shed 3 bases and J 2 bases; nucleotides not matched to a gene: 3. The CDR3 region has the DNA TGTGCCAGTAGTATTATGGGACAGGCCTACGAGCAGTACTTC. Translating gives CASSIMGQAYEQYF.

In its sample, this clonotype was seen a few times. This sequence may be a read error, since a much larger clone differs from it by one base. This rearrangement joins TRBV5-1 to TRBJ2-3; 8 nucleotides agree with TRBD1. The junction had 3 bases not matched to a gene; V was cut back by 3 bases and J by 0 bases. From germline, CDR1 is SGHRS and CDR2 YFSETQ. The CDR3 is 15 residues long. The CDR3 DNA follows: TGCGCCAGCAGCTCGGACAGGGCTAGCACAGATACGCAGTATTTT. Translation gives CASSSDRASTDTQYF.

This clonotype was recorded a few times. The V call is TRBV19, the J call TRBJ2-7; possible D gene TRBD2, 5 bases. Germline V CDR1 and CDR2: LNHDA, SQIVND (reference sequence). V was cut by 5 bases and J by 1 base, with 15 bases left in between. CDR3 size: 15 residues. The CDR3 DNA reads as TGTGCCAGTAGTTCTTCGGGGTCCGGGTCCTACGAGCAGTACTTC. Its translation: CASSSSGSGSYEQYF.

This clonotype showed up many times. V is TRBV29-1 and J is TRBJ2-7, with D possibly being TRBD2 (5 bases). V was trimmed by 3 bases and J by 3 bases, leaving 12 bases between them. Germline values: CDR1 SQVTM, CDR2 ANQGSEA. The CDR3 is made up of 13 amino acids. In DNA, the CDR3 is TGCAGCGTTGAGTCAGGAGGAAGCTACGAGCAGTACTTC. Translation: CSVESGGSYEQYF.

CDR3 region: CAVTGSNYGYTF. DNA for the CDR3: TGTGCCGTGACAGGGAGCAACTATGGCTACACCTTC. V and J are TRBV28 and TRBJ1-2; 7 bases are a match to TRBD1. V dropped 11 bases and J dropped 2; count of bases not matched to a gene: 5. Per the germline V gene, CDR1 is MDHEN and CDR2 is SYDVKM. This CDR3 spans 12 amino acids.

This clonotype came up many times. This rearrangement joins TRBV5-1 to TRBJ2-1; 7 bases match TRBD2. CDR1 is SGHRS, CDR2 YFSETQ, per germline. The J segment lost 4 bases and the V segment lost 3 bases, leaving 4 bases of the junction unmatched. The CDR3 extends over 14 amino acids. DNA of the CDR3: TGCGCCAGCAGCTCGGGACTACTATACAATGAGCAGTTCTTC. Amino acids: CASSSGLLYNEQFF.